This TCR beta chain was captured in a study of immune heterogeneity within non-small cell lung tumors (dated by TCRdb to between 2017 and 2018). Regarding the complete study: Histology comprised several squamous cell carcinomas, fewer than 12 non-squamous carcinomas and 1 tumor not otherwise specified. The study combined whole-exome sequencing, RNA-seq and TCR beta repertoire sequencing of multiple spatially distinct regions from each NSCLC tumor to examine intratumoral immune heterogeneity. TCR repertoires were analyzed from 55 to 70 tumor loci of about 15 patients, while transcriptome data covered only 40 to 50 loci from approximately 11 patients. For mutant peptides 8 to 11 amino acids long, netMHCpan-3.0 predicted neoantigen binding to the HLA alleles of each patient.

The study at large found these results: High-frequency TCR beta clonotypes were found to be largely distinct between individual patients. Within a patient, the same dominant CDR3B clonotypes appeared at multiple loci, but different tumor locations also contained unique high-frequency clones. A moderate positive correlation (R 0.3 to 0.35), which was statistically significant, linked local T-cell repertoire clonality to local tumor mutational burden.

The TCR beta CDR3 region was amplified with a multiplex PCR system whose first round ran for approximately 9 cycles using 32 V-gene forward primers and 13 J-gene reverse primers. The first PCR round used a QIAGEN Multiplex PCR Kit, and the primer sequences were filed in Chinese patent CN105087789A. A second PCR round added Illumina universal primers using the Phusion High-Fidelity PCR Kit. Paired-end sequencing of TCR libraries was carried out on the Illumina HiSeq X Ten platform at a read length of 151 bp. The published analysis was carried out like this. Cutadapt removed reads without multiplex PCR primers, PEAR merged read pairs, and MiXCR with default settings called CDR3 regions. Shannon entropy measured repertoire diversity, while clonality was calculated as one minus the Shannon entropy divided by the ln of the count of productive unique sequences. A clonotype counted as a dominant or high-frequency T-cell clone when its frequency was 0.5% or higher. In TCRdb, the public reads were trimmed at Q25 with fastp and aligned with MiXCR, with productive beta chains retained. Each CDR3 protein appears once, grouped with its most common genes and DNA. V and J calls and clone size were set by TCRdb, not the authors. The sample table lists some 9,800 distinct CDR3 sequences, 15% to 20% of them with a count of one. Of the sample, 3.7% falls within the top ten clones.

This clonotype has at least ten counts. Its antigen target is currently unknown. Base qualities are missing; no much larger clone stands one base away. Genomic DNA was extracted from bulk tumor tissue and used as the TCR template, and roughly 560 ng gDNA was amplified per sample. During surgery, multiple biopsies were taken from each primary tumor, with sampling sites spaced as far apart as possible within the tumor mass. The study cohort was described as untreated, and the patients were newly diagnosed NSCLC cases having curative surgery. The donor group was made up of about 15 newly diagnosed non-small cell lung cancer patients undergoing surgery with curative intent. The resected tumor masses were reviewed by two independent pathologists. Sequencing was performed only on DNA and RNA samples of high quality. From the germline V gene (reference sequence), CDR1 is SGHNT and CDR2 is YYREEE. Germline trimming amounts to 4 bases on V and 0 bases on J, with 3 as the count of junction bases outside the gene matches. The CDR3 contains 15 residues, cysteine and phenylalanine counted. Here the CDR3 DNA is all that survives: 45 bases in frame from base 1.

The TCR sequence derives from a man aged 35 to 55 with non-small cell lung cancer. The sequence joins TRBV5-4 to TRBJ2-2, and 7 bases in between align with TRBD2. Material for sequencing was lung tumor tissue. CDR3 reads: CASSQLAPNTGELFF. In nucleotides, the sequence is TGTGCCAGCAGCCAACTAGCGCCGAACACCGGGGAGCTGTTTTTT.